This TCR beta chain was sequenced for a study of beta chain features in type 1 diabetes (dated by TCRdb to between 2017 and 2018). For the wider study: Mean age, gender distribution, total cell number and subset yield did not differ between patients and healthy donors. A total of 107,917,701 sorted cells were examined across all samples, and a strong correlation was observed between cell number per subset and RNA yield. In the study, recently diagnosed type 1 diabetes patients and matched healthy donors were compared on the TCRB repertoires of their sorted circulating CD4+ T cell subsets. Regulatory and stem cell-like memory subsets were obtained from only 8 patients and roughly eight healthy donors, while naive and central memory subsets were obtained from all 30 or so donors.

Each donor gave one peripheral blood draw, averaging approximately 110 mL, which was collected into heparinised tubes. Naive, central memory, regulatory and stem cell-like memory CD4+ T cells were sorted on a BD FACSAria II using a panel including CD45RO, CCR7, CD25, CD127, CD95 and CD27. Every sorted population had a purity above 95%. PBMCs were isolated right away by Lymphoprep density gradient centrifugation and were stained directly, without culture. Samples were stained and sorted in pairs, with one healthy donor and one patient per experiment, so that batch effects were minimized. The High Capacity cDNA Reverse Transcription Kit was used to reverse transcribe all of the isolated RNA, meaning that expressed TCRB transcripts were what got sequenced. Deep immunoSEQ sequencing was applied to naive, central memory and regulatory T cell samples, giving an average of approximately 3.8 million total reads per sample. Sorted cells were lysed in RLT buffer and RNA was extracted with DNase-treated RNeasy Micro or Mini kits, depending on cell number. To prevent cross-contamination, every cell subset was processed on its own, while patient and healthy donor samples were processed together. TCRB sequences were amplified from cDNA with the immunoSEQ multiplex PCR, producing 87-bp fragments spanning the CDR3 region. Amplicons were sequenced on the Illumina HiSeq platform. From the authors' description of their analysis: PCR bias was computationally corrected using synthetic template baselines, reads within Hamming distance 2 were collapsed, and singletons that could not be merged were discarded. Reads were aligned against IMGT so that V, D and J genes, CDR3 length and insertions or deletions at six rearrangement sites could be assigned. Within each subset, clonotype counts were normalized to sorted cell number, after which true diversity and Gini coefficients were computed with the tcR R package. The overlap coefficient, calculated on TCRB nucleotide sequences, was used to quantify repertoire sharing. As a proxy for the pre-selection repertoire, out-of-frame TCRB sequences from naive cells were analyzed. Here the immuneACCESS table is served through TCRdb, limited to in-frame sequences with V and J called. Missing clones are a known gap in these copies; in checked studies unresolved V genes cover under half, and the rest lacks a known reason. V, J and clone size are taken as reported in that table, and D and trimming were inferred from the DNA itself. This sample gives roughly 400,000 clones in total; approximately 15% of them show up just once. Around 0.035% of the sample is in the top ten clones.

Comment on this clone: Its antigen specificity is not known. No much larger clonotype is one base removed from it; base qualities were not supplied.

Summary of the overall study and its limitations: Because cDNA rather than genomic DNA was sequenced, highly expressing activated cells could have been over-represented, although no difference in activation and CD3 levels was found between groups. At VDJ recombination sites, type 1 diabetes patients had fewer insertions and more deleted nucleotides, which implies abnormalities in thymic rearrangement. PCR might favor shorter templates, but patient and control samples were amplified and corrected together, so any skew would affect both groups equally. Naive, central memory and regulatory TCRB repertoires appeared to be more similar among patients than among healthy donors. In all four CD4+ subsets, TCRB CDR3 length was moderately but significantly shorter in type 1 diabetes patients. Because the HLA sub-analyses included only small numbers of individuals, any influence of HLA type on TCRB rearrangement was left unresolved.

Sequences SNHLY (CDR1) and FYNNEI (CDR2) are obtained from the germline V gene. The CDR3 numbers 13 residues from cysteine through phenylalanine. Kept here is only the CDR3 DNA, which spans 39 bases and is read in frame from base 1. V was cut back by 7 bases and J by 2 bases, leaving a gap of 11 bases between them. Recombination linked TRBV2 to TRBJ2-5; TRBD1 is a weak D gene call, 6 bases matching. This TCR derives from a man aged 30 to 39 in good health. Sequencing used naive CD4+ T cells from blood. This specimen's cell subset or site label, interpreted: true naive CD4+ T cells. The bases are TGTGCCAGCACCGGACAGAAACAAGAGACCCAGTACTTC. Translated, this gives CASTGQKQETQYF.